These 8 T cell receptor beta chains were all obtained from the same sample, sequenced in a study of blood T cell repertoires in COVID-19. Method: immunoSEQ multiplex PCR; TCRdb's copy keeps in-frame clones and lacks some. The sample lists 190,000 or so clones, around 87% occurring once. The sequenced sample consisted of peripheral blood. All receptors derive from a man aged 35-49 years with active or convalescent COVID-19.

This clone was seen a few times. The chain is built from TRBV30 and TRBJ1-2; a weak D match, TRBD1 (6 bases). The CDR3 spans 14 residues. Trimming left V 8 bases short and J 5 bases short, with 21 bases between. Germline CDR1 is GTSNPN and CDR2 is SVGIG (reference sequence). The CDR3 DNA reads TGTGCCGCTAAACCCCGGACAGTGGGGTATGGCTACACCTTC. As protein: CAAKPRTVGYGYTF.

J is TRBJ1-4 and V is TRBV19; D remains ambiguous. This CDR3 is built from 14 residues. Trimming took off 3 bases at V and 5 bases at J, with 10 bases between the two ends. Germline CDR1 LNHDA, CDR2 SQIVND (reference sequence). CDR3 in amino acids: CASSILGENEKLFF. Here the CDR3 DNA reads TGTGCCAGTAGTATCCTCGGGGAGAATGAAAAACTGTTTTTT.

This clone was observed a few times. The rearrangement uses TRBV6-6 and TRBJ1-1, with 7 nucleotides matching TRBD1. Trimming at V came to 0 bases and at J to 5 bases, leaving 6 bases not matched to a gene. The CDR3 runs to 15 residues. Germline-derived CDR1 and CDR2 are MNHNY and SVGAGI (reference sequence). DNA of the CDR3: TGTGCCAGCAGTTACTCATTGCAGGGGGTGACTGAAGCTTTCTTT. Residues: CASSYSLQGVTEAFF.

The rearrangement links TRBV7-2 to TRBJ2-7; 9 positions match TRBD2. With V trimmed by 3 bases and J by 5 bases, 11 bases remained unmatched. This CDR3 has 16 amino acids. Looked up from germline, CDR1 is SGHTA and CDR2 is FQGNSA. CDR3 loop: CASSFTLASGANEQYF. The CDR3 DNA follows: TGTGCCAGCAGCTTCACCCTCGCTAGCGGGGCGAACGAGCAGTACTTC.

V gene TRBV27 combines with J gene TRBJ2-7; 9 bases match TRBD1. The CDR3 has 14 amino acids. Germline V lookup: CDR1 MNHEY, CDR2 SMNVEV (reference sequence). The trim removed 6 bases at V and 5 bases at J, leaving 8 bases unmatched. DNA for the CDR3: TGTGCCAGCAGGTTACAGGGGGCAAGGAACGAGCAGTACTTC. It encodes CASRLQGARNEQYF.

The chain links TRBV11-2 to TRBJ1-1; unclear D gene. V was clipped by 5 bases and J by 4 bases, with 14 bases between them. Germline CDR1 and CDR2: SGHAT and FQNNGV. The CDR3 spans 14 residues. Here the CDR3 DNA reads TGTGCCAGCAGCCCAAGGCGGGAGGGCACTGAAGCTTTCTTT. It encodes CASSPRREGTEAFF. Filled out from reference TRBV11-2 and TRBJ1-1, the complete variable domain reads EAGVAQSPRYKIIEKRQSVAFWCNPISGHATLYWYQQILGQGPKLLIQFQNNGVVDDSQLPKDRFSAERLKGVDSTLKIQPAKLEDSAVYLCASSPRREGTEAFFGQGTRLTVV.

The rearrangement joins TRBV21-1 to TRBJ2-1; no DNA check was done on the table's D call, TRBD1. TRBV21-1 is termed a pseudogene. CDR3 length: 16 amino acids. The CDR3 DNA reads TGTGCCAGCAGCAAAGGGACAGGGGGCTCCTACAATGAGCAGTTCTTC. Translated: CASSKGTGGSYNEQFF.

The J gene is TRBJ2-5, the V gene TRBV15; 11 positions match TRBD2. With V trimmed by 0 bases and J by 0 bases, 9 bases remained unmatched. The germline gives CDR1 LNHNV, CDR2 YYDKDF (reference sequence). The CDR3 spans 19 residues. In DNA form, the CDR3 reads TGTGCCACCAGCAGAGATGAGGGTAGCGGGGGGGCGTACCAAGAGACCCAGTACTTC. Its protein is CATSRDEGSGGAYQETQYF.